This T cell receptor (beta chain) was identified during a study of PD-L1 blockade in urothelial cancer. Study details: Blood samples had a median of 141,255 T cells, 83,000 or so unique TCRs, and clonality 0.07 to 0.08.

Time point in this sample: peripheral blood 6 weeks after treatment start. Profiled with immunoSEQ multiplex PCR; TCRdb holds only in-frame clones, not every one. This table holds about 130,000 clones, approximately 85% found once. Trimming pared 8 bases from V and 7 bases from J, leaving 18 bases between. The CDR3 totals 14 residues. The germline CDR1 and CDR2 sequences are MGHDK and SYGVNS. This clone was detected only once. This receptor was taken from a man in his forties or fifties with urothelial cancer. This chain uses TRBV25-1 with TRBJ1-5; D is ambiguous. The sequenced sample was PBMCs, obtained around atezolizumab (anti-PD-L1) treatment. As DNA, the CDR3 is TGTGCCAGCGAGGGAGGGTCGGGGAGCCAGCCCCAGCATTTT. The encoded protein is CASEGGSGSQPQHF.